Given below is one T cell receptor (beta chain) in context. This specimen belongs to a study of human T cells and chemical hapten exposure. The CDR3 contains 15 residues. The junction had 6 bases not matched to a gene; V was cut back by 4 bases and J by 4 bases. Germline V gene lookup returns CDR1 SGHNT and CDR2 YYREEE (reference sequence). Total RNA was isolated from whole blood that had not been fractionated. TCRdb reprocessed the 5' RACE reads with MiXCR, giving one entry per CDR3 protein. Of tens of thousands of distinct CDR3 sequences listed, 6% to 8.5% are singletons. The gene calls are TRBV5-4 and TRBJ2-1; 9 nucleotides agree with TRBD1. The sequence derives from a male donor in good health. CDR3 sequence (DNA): TGTGCCAGCAGCAGGAGGGACAGGGAATACAATGAGCAGTTCTTC. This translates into CASSRRDREYNEQFF.